This T cell receptor beta chain originates from a study of technical replicates of blood from several donors. The table came from immunoSEQ multiplex PCR; TCRdb's copy has only in-frame clones and leaves some out. Of 65,000 to 95,000 clones detected, around nine tenths appear once; the ten largest clones hold 0.27%. Material for sequencing was T cells isolated from PBMCs. This sequence was found in a human donor in good health.

The CDR3: CASSLSPGQGAWNEQFF. For the CDR3, the DNA is TGCGCCAGCAGCCTATCACCGGGACAGGGGGCTTGGAATGAGCAGTTCTTC. This rearrangement joins TRBV5-1 to TRBJ2-1; 12 bases match TRBD1. Germline V gives CDR1 SGHRS, CDR2 YFSETQ. The CDR3 loop spans 17 amino acids. The ends lost 4 bases at V and 7 bases at J; junction bases unmatched: 12.